This TCR beta chain was recorded in a study of cytotoxic CD8 clonotypes in ibrutinib-treated CLL. Study outcomes and limitations: There were few public clonotypes, and on treatment they contracted or stayed stable. Sustained-remission and progressing patients' sampling times differed. Baseline values of clonality outstripped age-matched healthy donors and followed circulating CD8+ T-cell counts.

Concerning this clone: Its target is not known.

Some clones are missing from TCRdb's copy, which holds only in-frame ones; the method was immunoSEQ multiplex PCR. The profile shows under 200,000 clones, under 90% of them singletons. TCR beta libraries used around 2 micrograms of genomic DNA from cryopreserved PBMCs. The CDR3 is 17 residues long. The germline V gene encodes CDR1 SEHNR and CDR2 FQNEAQ (reference sequence). The germline V and J ends were trimmed by 8 bases and 4 bases, with 25 bases remaining between them. Sequenced material: PBMCs, taken after 24 months of ibrutinib treatment. The receptor comes from a human donor with chronic lymphocytic leukemia. The chain joins TRBV7-9 to TRBJ2-3, with D possibly matching TRBD1 (5 bases). As DNA, the CDR3 is TGTGCCAGCGCGTGGTTGGGGCGGCGCGGAAGAGCAGATACGCAGTATTTT. Translated: CASAWLGRRGRADTQYF.